Below are 8 T cell receptor beta chains sequenced from a single sample in a study of T cells in Graves' hyperthyroidism and ophthalmopathy. It was RNA transcripts that yielded the amplified TCR beta CDR3 regions. HTBI primers drove first-round RT-PCR of the TCR CDR3. TCRdb re-called the multiplex PCR reads with MiXCR, one entry per CDR3 protein. In the table there are 500,000 to 800,000 distinct CDR3 sequences, about 45% of which are singletons. Sequencing was carried out using peripheral blood or thyroid tissue (not recorded which). Receptor source: an adult man with Graves' disease, either hyperthyroidism or ophthalmopathy (not recorded which).

The chain joins TRBV20-1 to TRBJ1-4; D possibly corresponds to TRBD1 (5 bases). TRBJ2-2 explains the end of the DNA better; the J call may be wrong. Germline V gene data show CDR1 as DFQATT and CDR2 as SNEGSKA (reference sequence). CDR3 length equals 16 residues. CDR3 in DNA: TGCAGTGCTAGAGATCCCAGGACACCAAACACCGGGGAGCTGTTTTTT. This encodes CSARDPRTPNTGELFF.

This clonotype occurred a few times. DNA of the CDR3: TGTGCCAGCAGCTTAATACTAGCGGGAGCGAGAGAGACCCAGTACTTC. Residues: CASSLILAGARETQYF. This rearrangement joins TRBV7-2 to TRBJ2-5; TRBD2 aligns across 11 bases. The CDR3 spans 16 residues. CDR1 is SGHTA and CDR2 is FQGNSA in the germline V gene. The V gene end was trimmed by 2 bases and the J gene end by 4 bases; junction bases not matched to a gene: 6.

The rearrangement joins TRBV2 to TRBJ1-1; D not certain. Germline CDR1 and CDR2: SNHLY and FYNNEI. The CDR3 is made up of 14 amino acids. Trimming cost V 5 bases and J 4 bases, with 14 bases left between them. The CDR3 DNA reads as TGTGCCAGCAGTACGCGAAGCGTCGGCACTGAAGCTTTCTTT. Protein: CASSTRSVGTEAFF.

This clonotype was seen at least ten times. V gene TRBV10-3 combines with J gene TRBJ1-1; D gene unclear. Germline CDR1 reads ENHRY; CDR2 reads SYGVKD. The CDR3 has 14 amino acids. The V and J ends lost 3 bases and 1 base respectively, with 9 bases between them. CDR3 in DNA: TGTGCCATCAGTGAAACAGAGCGGAACACTGAAGCTTTCTTT. Translation: CAISETERNTEAFF.

The chain uses TRBV7-9 and TRBJ2-7; D might be TRBD2 (5 bases). Germline CDR1 reads SEHNR; CDR2 reads FQNEAQ (reference sequence). Trimming left V 5 bases short and J 5 bases short, with 10 bases between. The CDR3 loop spans 12 amino acids. The CDR3 region is CASSRGTDEQYF. CDR3 sequence (DNA): TGTGCCAGCAGCCGGGGAACCGACGAGCAGTACTTC.

The chain carries TRBV2 and TRBJ1-5; no reliable D call. This CDR3 comprises 9 residues. Germline-derived CDR1 and CDR2 are SNHLY and FYNNEI. V lost 3 bases and J lost 10, with 1 base in between. The CDR3 DNA follows: TGTGCCAGCAGTGACCCCCAGCATTTT. Amino acid sequence: CASSDPQHF. Using reference TRBV2 and TRBJ1-5 for the parts outside the CDR3, the full variable domain is EPEVTQTPSHQVTQMGQEVILRCVPISNHLYFYWYRQILGQKVEFLVSFYNNEISEKSEIFDDQFSVERPDGSNFTLKIRSTKLEDSAMYFCASSDPQHFGDGTRLSIL.

V usage is TRBV29-1 and J usage is TRBJ1-1; 10 positions agree with TRBD1. This CDR3 has 13 residues. CDR1 and CDR2 from the germline V gene are SQVTM and ANQGSEA. With V trimmed by 8 bases and J by 5 bases, 8 bases remained unmatched. The chain's CDR3 is CSWDRGRGTEAFF. The CDR3 DNA reads TGCAGCTGGGACAGGGGCCGGGGGACTGAAGCTTTCTTT.

This chain uses TRBV10-3 with TRBJ1-5; 8 nucleotides match TRBD1. The V and J ends lost 10 bases and 5 bases, in that order; junction bases with no gene match: 13. The CDR3 has 15 amino acids. The V gene's germline CDR1 is ENHRY and CDR2 SYGVKD. This chain's CDR3 is CASSPQGARDQPQHF. The CDR3 DNA is TGTGCCAGCAGCCCCCAGGGGGCCAGGGATCAGCCCCAGCATTTT.